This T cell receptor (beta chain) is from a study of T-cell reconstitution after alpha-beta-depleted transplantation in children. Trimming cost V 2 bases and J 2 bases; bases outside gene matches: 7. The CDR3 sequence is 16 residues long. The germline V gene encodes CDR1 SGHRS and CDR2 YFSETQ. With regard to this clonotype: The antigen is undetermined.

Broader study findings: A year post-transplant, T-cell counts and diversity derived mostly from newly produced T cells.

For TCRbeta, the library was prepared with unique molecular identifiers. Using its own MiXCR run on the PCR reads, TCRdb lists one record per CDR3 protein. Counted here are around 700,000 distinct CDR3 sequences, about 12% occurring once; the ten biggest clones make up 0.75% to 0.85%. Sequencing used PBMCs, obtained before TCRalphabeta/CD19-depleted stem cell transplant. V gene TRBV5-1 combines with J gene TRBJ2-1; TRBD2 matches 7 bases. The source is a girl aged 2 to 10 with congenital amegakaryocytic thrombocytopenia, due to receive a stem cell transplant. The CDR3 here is CASSFGGGTTYNEQFF. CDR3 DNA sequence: TGCGCCAGCAGCTTTGGCGGCGGGACTACCTACAATGAGCAGTTCTTC.